The 32 T cell receptor beta chains given below trace back to one sample, sequenced in a study of response to subunit inactivated influenza vaccine. TCRdb re-analysed the RT-PCR reads in MiXCR, keeping a single row per CDR3 protein. The data contain more than 400,000 distinct CDR3 sequences, around 7.7% of them seen just once; the ten biggest clones take up roughly 13%. Sequencing used PBMCs from blood, obtained 23 to 25 months after vaccination. All receptors come from a man aged 45 to 75 who received an inactivated influenza vaccine.

This clonotype was counted at least ten times. The gene calls are TRBV7-2 and TRBJ2-7; D might be TRBD1 (5 bases). Trimming removed 5 bases at V and 0 bases at J, with 14 bases between. CDR1 and CDR2 (germline): SGHTA, FQGNSA. CDR3 length equals 15 residues. The CDR3 loop is CASSPFGASSYEQYF. The DNA for the CDR3 is TGTGCCAGCAGCCCATTTGGGGCGTCCTCCTACGAGCAGTACTTC.

This clonotype showed up many times. The V call is TRBV20-1, the J call TRBJ2-5; a possible D gene is TRBD2 (6 bases). The V and J ends lost 0 bases and 1 base respectively, with 12 bases between them. From germline, CDR1 is DFQATT and CDR2 SNEGSKA (reference sequence). The CDR3 runs 15 residues. The CDR3 loop is CSARDRIAAQETQYF. Written as DNA, the CDR3 is TGCAGTGCTAGAGATCGAATAGCGGCCCAAGAGACCCAGTACTTC.

This clonotype was seen ten or more times. The chain has TRBV20-1 and TRBJ1-5; no clear D gene. V was trimmed by 5 bases and J by 3 bases, leaving 8 bases between them. CDR1 and CDR2 from the germline V gene are DFQATT and SNEGSKA (reference sequence). The CDR3 totals 12 residues. The CDR3 DNA is TGCAGTGCTTGGACGGTCAATCAGCCCCAGCATTTT. Translation gives CSAWTVNQPQHF.

This clonotype was detected only a few times. The genes are TRBV3-1 and TRBJ2-5; possible D gene TRBD2, 5 bases. The CDR3 extends over 13 amino acids. V lost 3 bases to trimming and J lost 5 bases, with 10 bases between them. Germline CDR1 LGHDT, CDR2 YNNKEL (reference sequence). CDR3 protein: CASSHPLVETQYF. CDR3 sequence (DNA): TGTGCCAGCAGCCACCCACTAGTGGAGACCCAGTACTTC.

V is TRBV7-9 and J is TRBJ2-7, with unresolved D. Trimming removed 1 base at V and 2 bases at J, with 9 bases between. CDR3 length: 14 amino acids. Germline CDR1 reads SEHNR; CDR2 reads FQNEAQ (reference sequence). The CDR3 coding sequence is TGTGCCAGCAGCTTAGTAGGCAGCACCTACGAGCAGTACTTC. Its translation is CASSLVGSTYEQYF.

Remarks on this clonotype: The junction differs from germline at one of its ends, possibly a read error. The rearrangement links TRBV4-3 to TRBJ2-2; 9 bases agree with TRBD2. The V gene's germline CDR1 is LGHNA and CDR2 YSLEER. The CDR3 is 16 residues long. The CDR3 here is CASSQEIPSGAGELYF. CDR3 DNA sequence: TGCGCCAGCAGCCAAGAGATCCCTAGCGGGGCCGGGGAGCTGTATTTT.

The chain employs TRBV5-1 and TRBJ1-2; 9 bases align to TRBD1. The CDR3 has 14 amino acids. The V segment lost 4 bases and the J segment 1 base; nucleotides outside the gene matches: 2. Per the germline V gene, CDR1 is SGHRS and CDR2 is YFSETQ. CDR3 coding DNA: TGCGCCAGCAGCCGGACAGGGGATAACTATGGCTACACCTTC. This codes for CASSRTGDNYGYTF.

This clonotype was counted ten times or more. The genes are TRBV4-2 and TRBJ2-1; maybe TRBD1 (5 bases). V lost 0 bases and J lost 9, with 18 bases in between. Germline CDR1 reads LGHNA; CDR2 reads YNFKEQ. This CDR3 is built from 16 residues. In DNA form, the CDR3 reads TGTGCCAGCAGCCAAGAAGCCAGGGTTAAGGCAAGTGAGCAGTTCTTC. It is translated as CASSQEARVKASEQFF.

This clonotype appeared many times. The chain is built from TRBV7-2 and TRBJ2-7, with 10 bases matching TRBD1. Trimming at V came to 1 base and at J to 5 bases, leaving 8 bases not matched to a gene. Germline assignment: CDR1 SGHTA and CDR2 FQGNSA. The CDR3 consists of 16 residues. As DNA, the CDR3 is TGTGCCAGCAGCTTAGATTATTACGGGACAGGGGACGAGCAGTACTTC. Its protein product is CASSLDYYGTGDEQYF.

The chain uses TRBV12-3 or TRBV12-4 and TRBJ1-3, with unresolved D. This CDR3 spans 18 amino acids. V lost 1 base, J lost 0 bases, and 16 bases lay in between. CDR3 DNA: TGTGCCAGCAGTTTAGATTTAGTTGGCAGAACCTCTGGAAACACCATATATTTT. As protein: CASSLDLVGRTSGNTIYF.

Only a few counts were recorded for this clonotype. The gene calls are TRBV12-3 or TRBV12-4 and TRBJ1-2; TRBD1 might be the D (5 bases). CDR3 length: 14 residues. V lost 5 bases and J lost 8, with 18 bases in between. The CDR3 loop reads CASSLGTDLLGYTF. CDR3 in DNA: TGTGCCAGCAGTCTTGGGACCGACCTTTTGGGCTACACCTTC.

The chain uses TRBV4-1 and TRBJ1-1; no clear D. CDR3 length: 12 amino acids. V was clipped by 2 bases and J by 11 bases, with 12 bases between them. Germline V CDR1 and CDR2: MGHRA, YSYEKL. In DNA form, the CDR3 reads TGCGCCAGCAGCCAAACCGGGAATAGTGCTTTCTTT. Its translation: CASSQTGNSAFF.

As concerns this clonotype: The germline gene is not matched at one end of the junction; a read error may be the cause. V gene TRBV19 combines with J gene TRBJ2-2; either TRBD1 or TRBD2 may fit D (6 bases each). Germline values: CDR1 LNHDA, CDR2 SQIVND (reference sequence). The CDR3 extends over 14 amino acids. The CDR3 loop is CASRIGGHTGELFF. CDR3 DNA sequence: TGTGCCAGTAGAATAGGGGGGCACACCGGGGAGCTGTTTTTT.

The chain combines TRBV12-2 with TRBJ2-7; the table's D call, TRBD2, has no DNA check behind it. TRBV12-2 is a documented pseudogene. The CDR3 consists of 17 residues. The CDR3, as DNA: TGTGCAAGTCGCTCCGGATGGAGGCCAGGCCCTGCCTACGAGCAGTACTTC. This codes for CASRSGWRPGPAYEQYF.

Comments on this clonotype: At one end the junction does not follow the germline gene, possibly because of a read error. Here the CDR3 DNA reads TGCAGCGTTGAGGATGAGCAGGGGGCGCGCCGCACACATACGCAGTATTTT. Translating gives CSVEDEQGARRTHTQYF. The chain couples TRBV29-1 to TRBJ2-3, with 8 bases lining up with TRBD1. Germline values: CDR1 SQVTM, CDR2 ANQGSEA. The CDR3 sequence is 17 residues long.

The chain employs TRBV2 and TRBJ2-1; 7 bases fit TRBD2. J gave up 0 bases and V 7 bases, and 9 bases lay outside the gene matches. The germline CDR1 and CDR2 sequences are SNHLY and FYNNEI. The CDR3 contains 16 residues. The DNA for the CDR3 is TGTGCCAGCATGCCGGGAGGACGCGGCTCCTACAATGAGCAGTTCTTC. It translates to CASMPGGRGSYNEQFF.

V usage is TRBV19 and J usage is TRBJ1-1; D remains unclear. The CDR3 is 11 amino acids. CDR1 and CDR2 from the germline V gene are LNHDA and SQIVND (reference sequence). Trimming took 8 bases from V and 5 from J, leaving 9 bases between them. CDR3 sequence (DNA): TGTGCCAGTCGCTGGTTAACTGAAGCTTTCTTT. Amino acid sequence: CASRWLTEAFF.

V gene TRBV19 combines with J gene TRBJ2-2, with TRBD1 matching over 7 bases. Germline assignment: CDR1 LNHDA and CDR2 SQIVND (reference sequence). V shed 5 bases and J 3 bases; nucleotides not matched to a gene: 0. The CDR3 length is 13 residues. The CDR3 DNA reads TGTGCCAGTAGTGGACAGGACACCGGGGAGCTGTTTTTT. It encodes CASSGQDTGELFF.

This clonotype was counted at least ten times. The chain recombines TRBV6-6 with TRBJ1-2; the D is unclear. CDR3 length: 11 residues. CDR1 and CDR2 (germline): MNHNY, SVGAGI (reference sequence). Trimming left V 2 bases short and J 8 bases short, with 6 bases between. The CDR3 bases are TGTGCCAGCAGTTACGCAGGAGGCTACACCTTC. Protein: CASSYAGGYTF.

The chain combines TRBV7-2 with TRBJ2-7, with 10 positions matching TRBD2. The CDR3 loop spans 16 amino acids. V trimming: 2 bases; J trimming: 6 bases; junction bases outside the gene matches: 10. Germline CDR1 SGHTA, CDR2 FQGNSA. CDR3 amino acids: CASSLISSLAGAEQYF. CDR3 nucleotides: TGTGCCAGCAGCTTAATTTCTAGTCTAGCGGGAGCCGAGCAGTACTTC. Supplemented by reference TRBV7-2 and TRBJ2-7, the full variable domain reads GAGVSQSPSNKVTEKGKDVELRCDPISGHTALYWYRQSLGQGLEFLIYFQGNSAPDKSGLPSDRFSAERTGGSVSTLTIQRTQQEDSAVYLCASSLISSLAGAEQYFGPGTRLTVT.

This clonotype was observed a handful of times. This sequence joins TRBV7-2 and TRBJ2-2; TRBD2 matches 7 bases. The CDR3 extends over 14 amino acids. The V and J ends lost 5 bases and 5 bases, in that order; junction bases with no gene match: 5. Per germline, CDR1 SGHTA and CDR2 FQGNSA. CDR3 DNA: TGTGCCAGCAGCGAACTAGCGAGGACCGGGGAGCTGTTTTTT. Its translation: CASSELARTGELFF.

This clonotype was seen many times. This chain links TRBV27 with TRBJ2-1; perhaps TRBD2 as D (5 bases). The CDR3 consists of 14 residues. The V gene's germline CDR1 is MNHEY and CDR2 SMNVEV (reference sequence). V was cut by 2 bases and J by 6 bases, with 11 bases left in between. The CDR3 coding sequence is TGTGCCAGCAGTTTACTGGCTAGCCGCAATGAGCAGTTCTTC. Translated, it gives CASSLLASRNEQFF.

J is TRBJ1-2 and V is TRBV7-2; D gene unclear. The CDR3 sequence is 15 residues long. V was pared by 1 base and J by 2 bases, with 11 bases between. In germline, CDR1 is SGHTA, CDR2 FQGNSA. CDR3 sequence reads: CASSLDEDSNYGYTF. The CDR3 DNA sequence: TGTGCCAGCAGCTTAGACGAGGACTCGAACTATGGCTACACCTTC.

This chain joins TRBV3-1 and TRBJ1-1; D not resolved. The CDR3 runs 15 residues. Per the germline V gene, CDR1 is LGHDT and CDR2 is YNNKEL (reference sequence). With 4 bases removed from V and 0 bases from J, the gap between germline ends came to 12 bases. The CDR3 DNA reads TGTGCCAGCAGCCCTTATGCAGGAATGAACACTGAAGCTTTCTTT. Amino acids: CASSPYAGMNTEAFF.

This clonotype was recorded at least ten times. The chain couples TRBV6-2 or TRBV6-3 to TRBJ2-5; D is unclear. The CDR3 contains 12 residues. CDR1 MNHEY and CDR2 SVGEGT come from the germline V gene. Trimming pared 2 bases from V and 5 bases from J, leaving 6 bases between. The DNA of the CDR3 is TGTGCCAGCAGTTACCCCCCTGAGACCCAGTACTTC. It encodes CASSYPPETQYF.

In its sample, this clonotype was seen a few times. The chain carries TRBV7-8 and TRBJ2-2; TRBD1 agrees at 7 bases. The CDR3 has 17 amino acids. Germline V gene data show CDR1 as SGHVS and CDR2 as FQNEAQ. The V segment lost 2 bases and the J segment 5 bases; nucleotides outside the gene matches: 11. As DNA, the CDR3 is TGTGCCAGCAGCTTACCTAGTCGACAGGGAGAGACCGGGGAGCTGTTTTTT. Amino acid sequence: CASSLPSRQGETGELFF.

The table lists this clonotype with many counts. The rearrangement uses TRBV7-8 and TRBJ1-2; D remains ambiguous. The CDR3 length is 14 residues. V lost 3 bases and J lost 3, with 11 bases in between. Germline V gene lookup returns CDR1 SGHVS and CDR2 FQNEAQ. CDR3 nucleotide sequence: TGTGCCAGCAGCTTGCTCGCCCGGGACTATGGCTACACCTTC. Protein: CASSLLARDYGYTF.

This clonotype was detected ten times or more. This chain connects TRBV5-1 to TRBJ2-1; no clear D gene. In germline, CDR1 is SGHRS, CDR2 YFSETQ. Trimming cost V 1 base and J 0 bases, with 8 bases left between them. The CDR3 is 15 amino acids. Written as DNA, the CDR3 is TGCGCCAGCAGCTTGAGGGTGAGCTCCTACAATGAGCAGTTCTTC. Amino acids: CASSLRVSSYNEQFF. The variable domain in full, with the rest retrieved from reference TRBV5-1 and TRBJ2-1, is KAGVTQTPRYLIKTRGQQVTLSCSPISGHRSVSWYQQTPGQGLQFLFEYFSETQRNKGNFPGRFSGRQFSNSRSEMNVSTLELGDSALYLCASSLRVSSYNEQFFGPGTRLTVL.

V usage is TRBV5-1 and J usage is TRBJ2-7, with D tentatively TRBD1 or TRBD2 (5 bases each). This CDR3 region has 14 residues. Trimming cost V 5 bases and J 2 bases, with 14 bases left between them. Germline V gives CDR1 SGHRS, CDR2 YFSETQ. Here the CDR3 DNA reads TGCGCCAGCAGACCGGGACCAGAGGCCTACGAGCAGTACTTC. Translated: CASRPGPEAYEQYF.

This clonotype was observed a few times. This chain connects TRBV20-1 to TRBJ1-1; no firm D call. The CDR3 consists of 14 residues. V was pared by 1 base and J by 7 bases, with 16 bases between. Germline V gene lookup returns CDR1 DFQATT and CDR2 SNEGSKA (reference sequence). The CDR3 nucleotides read TGCAGTGCTAGAGTCCGGGGATCCCAAGGTGAAGCTTTCTTT. This translates into CSARVRGSQGEAFF.

This clonotype has a count of ten or more. This rearrangement joins TRBV5-1 to TRBJ2-5, with 9 bases aligning to TRBD2. With V trimmed by 1 base and J by 5 bases, 3 bases remained unmatched. Germline CDR1 reads SGHRS; CDR2 reads YFSETQ. The CDR3 is 14 residues long. The CDR3: CASSLSSGTETQYF. Written as DNA, the CDR3 is TGCGCCAGCAGCTTGTCTAGCGGGACGGAGACCCAGTACTTC. Filled out from reference TRBV5-1 and TRBJ2-5, the complete variable domain reads KAGVTQTPRYLIKTRGQQVTLSCSPISGHRSVSWYQQTPGQGLQFLFEYFSETQRNKGNFPGRFSGRQFSNSRSEMNVSTLELGDSALYLCASSLSSGTETQYFGPGTRLLVL.

This clonotype came up a few times. This chain joins TRBV6-2 or TRBV6-3 and TRBJ2-5; 9 bases align to TRBD2. The CDR3 is 14 amino acids. CDR1 MNHEY and CDR2 SVGEGT come from the germline V gene. J lost 2 bases, V lost 7 bases, and 5 bases had no gene match. This CDR3 reads CASTGLAKQETQYF. The CDR3 nucleotides are TGTGCCAGCACAGGACTAGCGAAACAAGAGACCCAGTACTTC.